This section outlines one T cell receptor beta chain sequence together with its context. This sample is drawn from a study of blood T cell repertoires in COVID-19. Study context: There were acute and convalescent COVID-19 samples, and they came from the United States, Italy and Spain.

This CDR3 comprises 15 residues. Germline V gives CDR1 SGHTA, CDR2 FQGNSA. V dropped 4 bases and J dropped 3; count of bases not matched to a gene: 2. As handled by the study authors: Amplification with reference gene primers provided the estimates of nucleated cell counts. Profiling relied on immunoSEQ multiplex PCR, and the TCRdb table lists in-frame clones only, not all of them. D and trimming come from the DNA, and the V and J calls and clone size come from that table. The data show 250,000 to 300,000 clones, with roughly nine tenths seen just once and about 1.2% held by the top ten. Recruits, aged about 18 to 89 years, lived in 25 or so US areas. The study assigned cohorts using participant-reported clinical history.

This chain joins TRBV7-2 and TRBJ1-6; TRBD1 aligns across 8 bases. Sequencing was done on a sample of PBMCs or T cells enriched from blood (not recorded which). This sequence was found in a human donor in a cohort exposed to, infected with or recovered from COVID-19 (not recorded which). The donor label of this sample is uncertain. This CDR3 reads CASSSGQGYNSPLHF. The CDR3 bases are TGTGCCAGCAGCTCTGGACAGGGCTATAATTCACCCCTCCACTTT.